These T cell receptor beta chains were read from a single sample in a study of blood T cell repertoires in COVID-19. TCRdb's table, derived via immunoSEQ multiplex PCR, lists solely in-frame clones and lacks some. The data show roughly 100,000 clones, about 90% seen once. Sequencing was done on a sample of peripheral blood. The receptors here all came from a man aged 50 to 59 with acute or convalescent COVID-19. Both conserved end residues are part of each CDR3. A D gene is named only where the DNA matches it firmly. Size tells how often a clone was seen (once, few, many) or the class of an expanded clone, and some rows leave it out.

TRBJ1-2 | TRBV5-1 | NA | NA | CASSPGVYRRAYGYTF | TGCGCCAGCAGCCCCGGGGTATACCGCCGCGCCTATGGCTACACCTTC
TRBJ2-5 | TRBV5-8 | NA | TRBD2 | CASSQGLAGTQETQYF | TGTGCCAGCAGCCAGGGACTAGCGGGGACTCAAGAGACCCAGTACTTC
TRBJ2-7 | TRBV10-1 | NA | TRBD2 | CASSELGTSEYEQYF | TGCGCCAGCAGTGAGCTCGGGACTAGTGAGTACGAGCAGTACTTC
TRBJ1-2 | TRBV6-5 | NA | NA | CASSPDMYGYTF | TGTGCCAGCAGTCCCGACATGTATGGCTACACCTTC
TRBJ2-7 | TRBV13 | NA | TRBD1 | CASSSPGTGSYEQYF | TGTGCCAGCAGCTCGCCCGGGACAGGGTCGTACGAGCAGTACTTC
TRBJ1-4 | TRBV12-3/TRBV12-4 | NA | NA | CASSFQEGKLFF | TGTGCCAGCAGTTTCCAGGAGGGCAAACTGTTTTTT
TRBJ2-7 | TRBV3-1/TRBV3-2 | NA | TRBD1 | CASSQGSPGQGAYEQYF | TGTGCCAGCAGCCAAGGTTCACCGGGACAGGGGGCCTACGAGCAGTACTTC
TRBJ1-5 | TRBV28 | NA | NA | CASSLGYQPQHF | TGTGCCAGCAGTTTAGGCTATCAGCCCCAGCATTTT
TRBJ2-7 | TRBV19 | NA | NA | CASSIGPRSYEQYF | TGTGCCAGTAGTATTGGGCCACGCTCCTACGAGCAGTACTTC
TRBJ1-1 | TRBV6-1 | NA | NA | CASTETGLNTEAFF | TGTGCCAGCACCGAGACAGGCCTGAACACTGAAGCTTTCTTT
TRBJ2-5 | TRBV30 | NA | NA | CAWSSGETQYF | TGTGCCTGGAGTTCCGGAGAGACCCAGTACTTC
TRBJ2-1 | TRBV6-1 | NA | TRBD2 | CASSVRTSGGQGSYNEQFF | TGTGCCAGCAGTGTAAGGACTAGCGGGGGCCAGGGGTCCTACAATGAGCAGTTCTTC
TRBJ2-3 | TRBV7-2 | NA | TRBD1 | CASSLSGQPVRTDTQYF | TGTGCCAGCAGCTTATCGGGACAGCCAGTCCGCACAGATACGCAGTATTTT
TRBJ1-5 | TRBV5-1 | NA | NA | CASSPNGGSNQPQHF | TGCGCCAGCAGCCCAAACGGGGGTAGCAATCAGCCCCAGCATTTT
TRBJ1-2 | TRBV18 | NA | NA | CASSPDRSYGYTF | TGTGCCAGCTCACCAGACAGGTCCTATGGCTACACCTTC
TRBJ1-5 | TRBV6-1 | NA | NA | CASSEVIGSGLSDQPQHF | TGTGCCAGCAGTGAAGTAATAGGGTCGGGACTTAGCGATCAGCCCCAGCATTTT
TRBJ2-2 | TRBV5-4 | NA | TRBD1 | CASSPGGTGELFF | TGTGCCAGCAGCCCAGGGGGCACCGGGGAGCTGTTTTTT
TRBJ2-5 | TRBV5-1 | NA | TRBD2 | CASSLEAGGPETQYF | TGCGCCAGCAGCTTGGAGGCGGGGGGGCCGGAGACCCAGTACTTC
TRBJ1-2 | TRBV25-1 | NA | TRBD1 | CASSDDRVWGYTF | TGTGCCAGCAGTGATGACAGGGTCTGGGGCTACACCTTC
TRBJ1-5 | TRBV6-1 | NA | NA | CASSDFGGSSNQPQHF | TGTGCCAGCAGTGACTTCGGCGGATCCAGCAATCAGCCCCAGCATTTT
TRBJ2-2 | TRBV5-1 | NA | TRBD2 | CASSLSGGQDTGELFF | TGCGCCAGCAGCCTAAGCGGGGGCCAAGACACCGGGGAGCTGTTTTTT
TRBJ2-7 | TRBV19 | NA | TRBD1 | CASSTRGQGYEQYF | TGTGCCAGTAGTACCCGTGGACAGGGCTACGAGCAGTACTTC
TRBJ1-1 | TRBV5-1 | NA | NA | CASSYLQGANTEAFF | TGCGCCAGCAGTTATCTACAGGGAGCGAACACTGAAGCTTTCTTT
TRBJ2-5 | TRBV4-2 | NA | TRBD2 | CASSQVRLERGAQETQYF | TGTGCCAGCAGCCAAGTCCGCTTGGAGCGGGGGGCTCAAGAGACCCAGTACTTC
TRBJ1-2 | TRBV12-3/TRBV12-4 | NA | NA | CASSLGGGVGYTF | TGTGCCAGCTCCTTGGGGGGAGGGGTCGGCTACACCTTC
TRBJ2-1 | TRBV18 | NA | TRBD1 | CASSPPILDRENNEQFF | TGTGCCAGCTCACCACCTATCCTTGACAGGGAAAACAATGAGCAGTTCTTC
TRBJ2-5 | TRBV25-1 | NA | NA | CASSEHGEETQYF | TGTGCCAGCAGTGAACACGGAGAAGAGACCCAGTACTTC
TRBJ1-5 | TRBV10-3 | once | NA | CAISESQTDNQPQHF | TGTGCCATCAGTGAGTCGCAAACAGATAATCAGCCCCAGCATTTT
TRBJ1-1 | TRBV19 | NA | NA | CASSRRQIPEAFF | TGTGCCAGTAGTCGTCGACAGATTCCTGAAGCTTTCTTT
TRBJ2-7 | TRBV6-5 | once | TRBD1 | CASIWTGTYEQYF | TGTGCCAGCATCTGGACAGGAACCTACGAGCAGTACTTC
TRBJ2-2 | TRBV28 | NA | NA | CASSLLDSSLNTGELFF | TGTGCCAGCAGTTTATTGGACAGCTCTTTGAACACCGGGGAGCTGTTTTTT
TRBJ2-1 | TRBV14 | NA | NA | CASSQVGFQGPRYNEQFF | TGTGCCAGCAGCCAAGTTGGTTTTCAGGGCCCCAGGTACAATGAGCAGTTCTTC
TRBJ2-7 | TRBV2 | NA | TRBD2 | CASSDPTSEPSRVAGTYEQYF | TGTGCCAGCAGTGATCCCACCTCAGAACCTTCGCGAGTAGCGGGGACCTACGAGCAGTACTTC
TRBJ2-7 | TRBV5-1 | NA | NA | CASSLESGPTYEQYF | TGCGCCAGCAGCTTGGAGTCAGGTCCCACCTACGAGCAGTACTTC
TRBJ2-7 | TRBV27 | NA | NA | CASRGGTISYEQYF | TGTGCCAGCAGGGGGGGGACAATATCCTACGAGCAGTACTTC
TRBJ1-1 | TRBV3-1/TRBV3-2 | NA | NA | CASSQVFGGDTEAFF | TGTGCCAGCAGCCAAGTGTTCGGCGGCGACACTGAAGCTTTCTTT
TRBJ1-2 | TRBV7-9 | NA | NA | CASSLRGSNYGYTF | TGTGCCAGCAGCTTAAGAGGATCTAACTATGGCTACACCTTC
TRBJ1-4 | TRBV9 | NA | TRBD1 | CASSARQGPNEKLFF | TGTGCCAGCAGCGCAAGACAGGGCCCTAATGAAAAACTGTTTTTT
TRBJ2-1 | TRBV7-2 | NA | TRBD1 | CASSLGGTGGNEQFF | TGTGCCAGCAGCTTAGGGGGGACAGGGGGAAATGAGCAGTTCTTC
TRBJ2-1 | TRBV5-4 | NA | TRBD2 | CASSFPGLASNEQFF | TGTGCCAGCAGCTTCCCGGGACTAGCATCAAATGAGCAGTTCTTC
TRBJ1-2 | TRBV3-1/TRBV3-2 | NA | TRBD1 | CASSQGGTGRARDYGYTF | TGTGCCAGCAGCCAAGGAGGGACAGGGAGGGCCCGCGACTATGGCTACACCTTC
TRBJ2-2 | TRBV24-1 | NA | TRBD2 | CATSDRRGIANTGELFF | TGTGCCACCAGTGACCGGCGGGGGATCGCGAACACCGGGGAGCTGTTTTTT
TRBJ2-7 | TRBV2 | NA | TRBD1 | CASRNRGYPYEQYF | TGTGCCAGCCGGAACAGGGGTTATCCCTACGAGCAGTACTTC
TRBJ2-3 | TRBV7-9 | NA | NA | CASSFENTQYF | TGTGCCAGCAGCTTTGAGAATACGCAGTATTTT
TRBJ1-2 | TRBV3-1/TRBV3-2 | once | TRBD1 | CASSPAGTGYGYTF | TGTGCCAGCAGCCCAGCCGGGACAGGGTATGGCTACACCTTC
TRBJ2-2 | TRBV7-2 | NA | NA | CASSRDIAGELFF | TGTGCCAGCAGCCGGGATATAGCCGGGGAGCTGTTTTTT
TRBJ1-4 | TRBV13 | NA | NA | CASSWKGGPGEKLFF | TGTGCCAGCAGCTGGAAAGGGGGACCCGGAGAAAAACTGTTTTTT
TRBJ2-3 | TRBV9 | NA | TRBD1 | CASSYVGQGTDTQYF | TGTGCCAGCAGTTACGTGGGACAGGGCACAGATACGCAGTATTTT
TRBJ2-7 | TRBV5-1 | NA | NA | CASSPQGNYEQYF | TGCGCCAGCAGCCCCCAGGGGAACTACGAGCAGTACTTC
TRBJ1-4 | TRBV24-1 | NA | TRBD1 | CATSDGGQGGEKLFF | TGTGCCACCAGTGACGGGGGACAGGGCGGTGAAAAACTGTTTTTT
TRBJ1-6 | TRBV7-9 | NA | TRBD1 | CASSLSQGASPLHF | TGTGCCAGCAGCTTATCCCAGGGGGCTTCACCCCTCCACTTT
TRBJ1-4 | TRBV9 | NA | TRBD1 | CASSPGQFATNEKLFF | TGTGCCAGCAGCCCGGGACAGTTTGCAACTAATGAAAAACTGTTTTTT
TRBJ2-3 | TRBV5-6 | NA | NA | CASSAYGGTDTQYF | TGTGCCAGCAGCGCTTACGGGGGCACAGATACGCAGTATTTT
TRBJ2-3 | TRBV3-1/TRBV3-2 | NA | TRBD1 | CASRQGPTDTQYF | TGTGCCAGCCGACAGGGTCCCACAGATACGCAGTATTTT
TRBJ1-6 | TRBV10-3 | NA | TRBD1 | CAISFGGGSPLHF | TGTGCCATCAGCTTCGGAGGGGGCTCACCCCTCCACTTT
TRBJ2-6 | TRBV13 | NA | NA | CASSLGTPGANVLTF | TGTGCCAGCAGCTTAGGGACTCCTGGGGCCAACGTCCTGACTTTC
TRBJ2-7 | TRBV7-2 | NA | NA | CASSLDYRYEQYF | TGTGCCAGCAGCTTAGATTATCGGTACGAGCAGTACTTC